This T cell receptor (beta chain) was sequenced in a study of CD8 T cell repertoires and HIV-1 epitope variants. Study in general: Separate wells received one of Twenty-five Gag or Nef variant peptides. Equal numbers of autologous T cell-negative cells presented antigen to enriched T cells.

Note on this clone: The antigen is not known.

Using immunoSEQ multiplex PCR, the repertoire was profiled, and TCRdb retains in-frame clones only, with some absent. The sample gives 4,000 to 5,000 clones, approximately 65% of which show up once; 43% is in the top ten. Study-level results: Of about 10 antigen-specific beta clonotypes, six appeared to cross-react with escape variants.

The CDR3 totals 13 residues. Trimming stripped 2 bases from V and 7 bases from J, with 8 bases between. CDR1 is SGHVS, CDR2 FNYEAQ, per germline. Material: cultured CD8+ T cells derived from PBMCs. This TCR derives from a male donor with HIV. The genes are TRBV7-6 and TRBJ2-2; the D is unclear. CDR3 in DNA: TGTGCCAGCAGCTTAAATACGGGCGGGGAGCTGTTTTTT. The encoded protein is CASSLNTGGELFF.